This T cell receptor (beta chain) was sequenced in a study of control samples from healthy donors and cancer patients. Data came from immunoSEQ multiplex PCR; TCRdb stores just in-frame clones and leaves some out. This sample carries about 110,000 clones, just under 85% of them seen once, and the ten largest clones take 6% to 8%. CDR1 and CDR2 (germline): LNHDA, SQIVND (reference sequence). J gave up 10 bases and V 5 bases, and 20 bases lay outside the gene matches. This CDR3 spans 18 amino acids. This TCR was sampled from a man in his late teens or twenties in good health. Source material: blood. The chain carries TRBV19 and TRBJ2-5, with 12 bases aligning to TRBD2. CDR3 sequence reads: CASSSGLAGRVAARGQYF. For the CDR3, the DNA is TGTGCCAGTAGTTCCGGACTAGCGGGGCGTGTGGCGGCACGGGGCCAGTACTTC.